A single sample is the source of the 15 T cell receptor beta chains below, sequenced in a study of OX40 agonist ivuxolimab in advanced cancers. Clones were sequenced by immunoSEQ multiplex PCR, and TCRdb holds only the in-frame ones, with some missing. The sample holds 25,000 to 35,000 clones, 84% seen once. Here the sequenced sample was CD4+ or CD8+ T cells sorted from blood, taken in a trial of the OX40 agonist ivuxolimab. These receptors originate from an adult with an advanced solid tumor such as melanoma, head and neck, liver or kidney cancer.

The gene calls are TRBV27 and TRBJ2-1, with 7 positions matching TRBD2. V lost 3 bases to trimming and J lost 3 bases; unmatched junction nucleotides: 2. CDR3 length: 14 residues. Per germline, CDR1 MNHEY and CDR2 SMNVEV (reference sequence). The CDR3 DNA follows: TGTGCCAGCAGTTTGGGGGGGGTCTACAATGAGCAGTTCTTC. Residues: CASSLGGVYNEQFF.

The chain employs TRBV11-2 and TRBJ2-7, with 8 positions matching TRBD1. The V gene end was trimmed by 3 bases and the J gene end by 5 bases; junction bases not matched to a gene: 12. This CDR3 is built from 16 residues. The germline V gene encodes CDR1 SGHAT and CDR2 FQNNGV. CDR3 sequence: CASSFRTRQGWDEQYF. DNA for the CDR3: TGTGCCAGCAGCTTTCGTACTCGACAGGGGTGGGACGAGCAGTACTTC.

This clone was seen just once. V is TRBV7-9 and J is TRBJ2-1; 9 bases fit TRBD2. The CDR3 extends over 16 amino acids. Germline assignment: CDR1 SEHNR and CDR2 FQNEAQ (reference sequence). With V trimmed by 1 base and J by 3 bases, 4 bases remained unmatched. CDR3 region: CASSLEGLAYYNEQFF. CDR3 DNA sequence: TGTGCCAGCAGCTTAGAGGGACTAGCTTACTACAATGAGCAGTTCTTC.

This chain links TRBV13 with TRBJ1-1, with D uncertain. The V end lost 1 base, the J end lost 1 base, and 7 bases lay between the germline ends. CDR1 is PRHDT, CDR2 FYEKMQ, per germline (reference sequence). The CDR3 has 14 residues. The CDR3 bases are TGTGCCAGCAGCTTAGTGACTCAGAACACTGAAGCTTTCTTT. Amino acids: CASSLVTQNTEAFF.

This chain joins TRBV5-6 and TRBJ1-1, with a weak D call TRBD1 (5 bases). Trimming took off 0 bases at V and 5 bases at J, with 14 bases between the two ends. Germline V lookup: CDR1 SGHDT, CDR2 YYEEEE. The CDR3 spans 15 residues. Here the CDR3 reads CASSLGYGGGTEAFF. In nucleotides, the CDR3 is TGTGCCAGCAGCTTGGGGTATGGGGGAGGGACTGAAGCTTTCTTT.

The chain links TRBV19 to TRBJ2-7, with 9 bases identical to TRBD1. This CDR3 is built from 13 residues. Germline trimming cut 4 bases from V and 6 bases from J; bases unmatched to any gene: 4. Germline values: CDR1 LNHDA, CDR2 SQIVND (reference sequence). In DNA, the CDR3 is TGTGCCAGTAGTACAGGACAGGGGTTCGAGCAGTACTTC. It is translated as CASSTGQGFEQYF.

This clone is medium-sized (0.01 to 0.1%) in the sample. The chain has TRBV9 and TRBJ1-3; D not certain. The V gene lost 3 bases and the J gene lost 4 bases, with 11 bases spanning the gap. Germline loops: CDR1 SGDLS, CDR2 YYNGEE. The CDR3 runs to 14 residues. The DNA for the CDR3 is TGTGCCAGCAGCGGAGGCGACGCGGGAAACACCATATATTTT. As protein: CASSGGDAGNTIYF.

The chain employs TRBV11-2 and TRBJ2-7, with 9 bases identical to TRBD1. J was trimmed by 6 bases and V by 5 bases; bases with no gene match: 11. This CDR3 spans 15 amino acids. CDR1 SGHAT and CDR2 FQNNGV come from the germline V gene. The CDR3 is CASSDEGTGPTEQYF. For the CDR3, the DNA is TGTGCCAGCAGCGACGAAGGGACAGGGCCTACCGAGCAGTACTTC.

The rearrangement joins TRBV28 to TRBJ2-1; D unclear. The CDR3 contains 11 residues. V lost 5 bases and J lost 8, with 7 bases in between. Germline loops: CDR1 MDHEN, CDR2 SYDVKM. CDR3 bases: TGTGCCAGCAGTCTGAGCTATGAGCAGTTCTTC. It encodes CASSLSYEQFF.

The V and J genes are TRBV2 and TRBJ1-3; D ambiguous. CDR1 and CDR2 from the germline V gene are SNHLY and FYNNEI. The CDR3 extends over 16 amino acids. The germline V and J ends were trimmed by 5 bases and 4 bases, with 18 bases remaining between them. In DNA, the CDR3 is TGTGCCAGCAGTCCACATCGAGCGAGTGTGGGAAACACCATATATTTT. This encodes CASSPHRASVGNTIYF. Drawing the rest from reference TRBV2 and TRBJ1-3, the complete variable domain is EPEVTQTPSHQVTQMGQEVILRCVPISNHLYFYWYRQILGQKVEFLVSFYNNEISEKSEIFDDQFSVERPDGSNFTLKIRSTKLEDSAMYFCASSPHRASVGNTIYFGEGSWLTVV.

This clone came up once. The chain carries TRBV5-6 and TRBJ2-5; D is possibly TRBD1 (6 bases). The ends were cut back, 6 bases at V and 1 base at J, with 16 bases in the middle. Germline assignment: CDR1 SGHDT and CDR2 YYEEEE. The CDR3 has 15 amino acids. This chain's CDR3 is CASTPKGDGQETQYF. The DNA for the CDR3 is TGTGCCAGCACCCCGAAGGGGGACGGCCAAGAGACCCAGTACTTC.

V gene TRBV9 combines with J gene TRBJ2-3; D not resolved. This CDR3 has 13 amino acids. CDR1 SGDLS and CDR2 YYNGEE come from the germline V gene. V shed 6 bases and J shed 4 bases, with 12 bases lying between them. Written as DNA, the CDR3 is TGTGCCAGCACAGGCCTCGGCCCAGATACGCAGTATTTT. Its protein is CASTGLGPDTQYF.

This clone appeared a few times. The V and J genes are TRBV27 and TRBJ1-1; D not resolved. The CDR3 covers 14 residues. V lost 3 bases and J lost 4, with 12 bases in between. Germline assignment: CDR1 MNHEY and CDR2 SMNVEV (reference sequence). The CDR3 region has the DNA TGTGCCAGCAGTTTGGCGGGTACTATCACTGAAGCTTTCTTT. This codes for CASSLAGTITEAFF.

The chain carries TRBV28 and TRBJ1-1; D remains unclear. The V gene's germline CDR1 is MDHEN and CDR2 SYDVKM. The germline V and J ends were trimmed by 2 bases and 6 bases, with 13 bases remaining between them. The CDR3 extends over 14 amino acids. The chain's CDR3 is CASSLEVDVSEAFF. DNA for the CDR3: TGTGCCAGCAGTTTAGAGGTGGACGTATCTGAAGCTTTCTTT.

The chain carries TRBV5-1 and TRBJ2-5; TRBD2 agrees at 12 bases. The CDR3 sequence is 15 residues long. Trimming cost V 5 bases and J 2 bases; bases outside gene matches: 4. Per the germline V gene, CDR1 is SGHRS and CDR2 is YFSETQ. CDR3 DNA sequence: TGCGCCAGCAGAACTAGCGGGGGGACGCAAGAGACCCAGTACTTC. It is translated as CASRTSGGTQETQYF.